One sample yielded the 18 T cell receptor beta chains listed below, sequenced in a study of T cell repertoires in cytomegalovirus infection. Their antigens remain unidentified. One entry per CDR3 protein, called by TCRdb with MiXCR from the reads. The sample lists 900,000 to 950,000 distinct CDR3 sequences, roughly 30% occurring once. The sequenced sample was cultured CD8+ T cells from PBMCs, obtained from culture after CMV antigen stimulation. Receptors originate from a human donor in good health (CMV status not recorded). Some clones in this sample may be carry-over from other donors' samples.

The V and J genes are TRBV7-9 and TRBJ1-3; D gene ambiguous. Trimming removed 4 bases at V and 3 bases at J, with 13 bases between. Germline V gene data show CDR1 as SEHNR and CDR2 as FQNEAQ (reference sequence). This CDR3 has 15 residues. CDR3 loop: CASSSADFSGNTIYF. The CDR3 region has the DNA TGTGCCAGCAGCTCGGCGGATTTCAGTGGAAACACCATATATTTT.

The chain recombines TRBV5-1 with TRBJ1-5; maybe TRBD1 (6 bases). The germline V gene encodes CDR1 SGHRS and CDR2 YFSETQ. The CDR3 extends over 16 amino acids. V lost 2 bases, J lost 2 bases, and 14 bases lay in between. CDR3 sequence reads: CASSFGPGGGNQPQHF. The CDR3 bases are TGCGCCAGCAGCTTCGGCCCGGGGGGCGGCAATCAGCCCCAGCATTTT.

The chain recombines TRBV9 with TRBJ1-4; no firm D call. The length of the CDR3 is 14 residues. CDR1 SGDLS and CDR2 YYNGEE come from the germline V gene. V was cut by 0 bases and J by 4 bases, with 7 bases left in between. The DNA of the CDR3 is TGTGCCAGCAGCGTAGCTAGCCTTAATGAAAAACTGTTTTTT. Translated, it gives CASSVASLNEKLFF.

The chain carries TRBV28 and TRBJ1-1, with D uncertain. Germline CDR1 MDHEN, CDR2 SYDVKM. The CDR3 totals 12 residues. Trimming pared 6 bases from V and 6 bases from J, leaving 11 bases between. CDR3 DNA: TGTGCCAGCAGCGTGGGGATTTCTGAAGCTTTCTTT. This sequence encodes CASSVGISEAFF. Full variable domain (missing parts from reference TRBV28 and TRBJ1-1): DVKVTQSSRYLVKRTGEKVFLECVQDMDHENMFWYRQDPGLGLRLIYFSYDVKMKEKGDIPEGYSVSREKKERFSLILESASTNQTSMYLCASSVGISEAFFGQGTRLTVV.

V is TRBV15 and J is TRBJ2-3, with 15 bases identical to TRBD2. CDR1 and CDR2 from the germline V gene are LNHNV and YYDKDF (reference sequence). There are 20 residues in the CDR3. With 1 base clipped from V and 5 bases from J, the junction kept 13 bases outside the gene matches. Written as DNA, the CDR3 is TGTGCCACCAGCAGAGTCCCCAGGACTAGCGGGGGGGAGGAGCGAGATACGCAGTATTTT. Translated: CATSRVPRTSGGEERDTQYF.

The rearrangement joins TRBV6-2 or TRBV6-3 to TRBJ2-1; no reliable D call. The CDR3 contains 13 residues. Germline V gene data show CDR1 as MNHEY and CDR2 as SVGEGT. Trimming shortened V by 7 bases and J by 0 bases, and 7 bases separated the two germline ends. CDR3 residues: CASNPFSYNEQFF. The DNA of the CDR3 is TGTGCCAGCAATCCATTCTCCTACAATGAGCAGTTCTTC.

The chain carries TRBV20-1 and TRBJ1-1, with D unresolved. Looked up from germline, CDR1 is DFQATT and CDR2 is SNEGSKA (reference sequence). This CDR3 has 15 residues. V was clipped by 1 base and J by 0 bases, with 12 bases between them. CDR3 loop: CSARGRILMNTEAFF. The CDR3 DNA is TGCAGTGCTAGAGGGAGAATCTTAATGAACACTGAAGCTTTCTTT.

This clonotype was detected a few times. The chain links TRBV12-3 or TRBV12-4 to TRBJ2-7, with D possibly being TRBD1 or TRBD2 (5 bases each). The CDR3 consists of 14 residues. Trimming shortened V by 2 bases and J by 5 bases, and 13 bases separated the two germline ends. The CDR3, as DNA: TGTGCCAGCAGTTTAATATCAGGGAGCGACGAGCAGTACTTC. Translating it yields CASSLISGSDEQYF.

This clonotype was counted ten times or more. V usage is TRBV7-2 and J usage is TRBJ1-1; 7 bases are shared with TRBD1. This CDR3 spans 14 amino acids. The J segment lost 3 bases and the V segment lost 5 bases, leaving 6 bases of the junction unmatched. The V gene's germline CDR1 is SGHTA and CDR2 FQGNSA. The CDR3 loop reads CASSEWDSYTEAFF. Here the CDR3 DNA reads TGTGCCAGCAGCGAATGGGACAGCTACACTGAAGCTTTCTTT.

The chain joins TRBV27 to TRBJ1-1; no definite D call. The ends were cut back, 3 bases at V and 4 bases at J, with 12 bases in the middle. CDR1 MNHEY and CDR2 SMNVEV come from the germline V gene (reference sequence). There are 14 residues in the CDR3. DNA for the CDR3: TGTGCCAGCAGTTTTGTGGCGCGGGGCACTGAAGCTTTCTTT. It yields the protein CASSFVARGTEAFF.

Ten or more counts support this clonotype. The chain carries TRBV7-8 and TRBJ1-3, with D hard to call. The germline CDR1 and CDR2 sequences are SGHVS and FQNEAQ. Trimming took off 3 bases at V and 4 bases at J, with 16 bases between the two ends. The CDR3 is 16 residues long. The CDR3 sequence is CASSLRGRLGGNTIYF. The CDR3 DNA follows: TGTGCCAGCAGCTTGCGTGGGAGGCTTGGAGGAAACACCATATATTTT.

This clonotype was found a few times. The rearrangement links TRBV6-1 to TRBJ2-7; TRBD1 might be the D (5 bases). The CDR3 has 13 residues. The germline CDR1 and CDR2 sequences are MNHNS and SASEGT. Trimming removed 4 bases from V and 4 bases from J, with 11 bases in between. The CDR3 here is CASSGRGPYEQYF. CDR3 bases: TGTGCCAGCAGTGGAAGGGGTCCTTACGAGCAGTACTTC.

A few counts support this clonotype. The chain uses TRBV28 and TRBJ2-7, with D possibly matching TRBD1 (7 bases). This CDR3 has 15 amino acids. Germline V gene data show CDR1 as MDHEN and CDR2 as SYDVKM. V gave up 1 base and J gave up 1 base, with 11 bases separating them. CDR3 nucleotides: TGTGCCAGCAGTTTATACCAGGGGGGATCCTACGAGCAGTACGTC. It specifies CASSLYQGGSYEQYV.

The sample holds many counts of this clonotype. CDR3 protein: CASSFGGPAGMNTEAFF. Here the CDR3 DNA reads TGTGCCAGCAGTTTTGGGGGGCCCGCGGGAATGAACACTGAAGCTTTCTTT. The rearrangement joins TRBV12-3 or TRBV12-4 to TRBJ1-1; tentative D call: TRBD1 (6 bases). V was clipped by 3 bases and J by 0 bases, with 17 bases between them. This CDR3 spans 17 amino acids.

This clonotype is a singleton in its sample. This chain joins TRBV27 and TRBJ1-5, with a possible D match to TRBD1 (6 bases). The CDR3 runs 15 residues. Between the trimmed V and J ends, which lost 0 bases and 5 bases, there was a span of 11 bases. Germline CDR1 and CDR2: MNHEY and SMNVEV (reference sequence). For the CDR3, the DNA is TGTGCCAGCAGTTTATCAGGGGGTCTGTATCAGCCCCAGCATTTT. This translates into CASSLSGGLYQPQHF.

This clonotype was picked up many times. V usage is TRBV7-2 and J usage is TRBJ2-3, with D maybe TRBD1 (6 bases). This CDR3 has 16 residues. Looked up from germline, CDR1 is SGHTA and CDR2 is FQGNSA. Trimming cost V 6 bases and J 4 bases, with 20 bases left between them. The CDR3 loop reads CASRDQGWVLADTQYF. The CDR3 region has the DNA TGTGCCAGCAGGGATCAGGGGTGGGTTCTCGCAGATACGCAGTATTTT.

This clonotype showed up just a few times. The genes are TRBV27 and TRBJ2-5; D not certain. Germline V gene data show CDR1 as MNHEY and CDR2 as SMNVEV (reference sequence). V was pared by 6 bases and J by 1 base, with 9 bases between. There are 13 residues in the CDR3. The CDR3 loop is CASRSLIQETQYF. In DNA form, the CDR3 reads TGTGCCAGCAGATCCCTCATCCAAGAGACCCAGTACTTC.

The chain combines TRBV7-9 with TRBJ2-7; no reliable D call. V shed 5 bases and J shed 5 bases, with 10 bases lying between them. This CDR3 is built from 12 residues. Per germline, CDR1 SEHNR and CDR2 FQNEAQ (reference sequence). CDR3 nucleotide sequence: TGTGCCAGCAGCCGTCATGGGAACGAGCAGTACTTC. It encodes CASSRHGNEQYF. Looking up the rest from reference TRBV7-9 and TRBJ2-7 gives the full variable domain: DTGVSQNPRHKITKRGQNVTFRCDPISEHNRLYWYRQTLGQGPEFLTYFQNEAQLEKSRLLSDRFSAERPKGSFSTLEIQRTEQGDSAMYLCASSRHGNEQYFGPGTRLTVT.